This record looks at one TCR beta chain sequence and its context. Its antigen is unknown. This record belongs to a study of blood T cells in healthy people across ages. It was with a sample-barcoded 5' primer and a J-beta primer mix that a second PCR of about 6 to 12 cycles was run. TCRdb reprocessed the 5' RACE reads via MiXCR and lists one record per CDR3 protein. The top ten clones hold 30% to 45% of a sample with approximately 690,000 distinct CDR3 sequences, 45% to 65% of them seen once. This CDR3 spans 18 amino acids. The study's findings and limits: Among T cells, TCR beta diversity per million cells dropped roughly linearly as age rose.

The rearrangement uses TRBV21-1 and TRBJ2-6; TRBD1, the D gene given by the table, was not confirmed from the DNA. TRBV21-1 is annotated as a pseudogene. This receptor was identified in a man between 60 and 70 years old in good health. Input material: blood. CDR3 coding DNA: TGTGCCAGCAGCAATCGGCCCCAGGGGGCGCCTGGGGCCAACGTCCTGACTTTC. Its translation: CASSNRPQGAPGANVLTF.